This entry lists 9 T cell receptor beta chains sequenced from one sample in a study of T cell clonality in common variable immunodeficiency. Antigens of these TCRs are unknown. Study-wide findings and caveats: Reportedly, TCR beta sequences from common variable immunodeficiency showed fewer deletions and N-nucleotide insertions.

Clones were read by immunoSEQ multiplex PCR, and TCRdb kept only the in-frame ones, dropping some. The sample yields around 15,000 clones, without any singletons. Sample: peripheral blood mononuclear cells. The receptors come from a human donor with common variable immunodeficiency.

The sample holds many counts of this clone. Read sequence stops 3 residues before the CDR3 end, and the germline J gene provides the missing end. This rearrangement joins TRBV5-1 to TRBJ1-3, with D uncertain. CDR1 is SGHRS and CDR2 is YFSETQ in the germline V gene. The CDR3 consists of 13 residues. With 4 bases removed from V and 4 bases from J, the gap between germline ends came to 9 bases. CDR3 residues: CASSPQAGNTIYF. The DNA read from the CDR3 is TGCGCCAGCAGCCCTCAGGCCGGAAACACC.

This clone has at least ten counts. The read comes to an end 3 residues before the CDR3 does, leaving the germline J gene to fill in the end. The chain joins TRBV5-6 to TRBJ1-6; unclear D gene. Germline V lookup: CDR1 SGHDT, CDR2 YYEEEE. The CDR3 extends over 14 amino acids. Trimming shortened V by 0 bases and J by 9 bases, and 10 bases separated the two germline ends. The CDR3 DNA, read in part, is TGTGCCAGCAGCTTGGACGCGAGCACTTCACCC. This sequence encodes CASSLDASTSP. The whole CDR3 is CASSLDASTSPLHF. Full variable domain (remainder filled in from reference TRBV5-6 and TRBJ1-6): DAGVTQSPTHLIKTRGQQVTLRCSPKSGHDTVSWYQQALGQGPQFIFQYYEEEERQRGNFPDRFSGHQFPNYSSELNVNALLLGDSALYLCASSLDASTSPLHFGNGTRLTVT.

This clone was counted a few times. The read ends 3 residues early relative to the CDR3; the germline J gene fills the gap. The genes are TRBV18 and TRBJ1-1; D is perhaps TRBD1 (6 bases). V was shortened by 3 bases and J by 5 bases, with 13 bases between the two germline ends. The CDR3 loop spans 14 amino acids. CDR1 and CDR2 from the germline V gene are KGHSH and LQKENI. CDR3: CASSPNWGQTEAFF. The CDR3 DNA, read in part, is TGTGCCAGCTCACCGAATTGGGGGCAAACTGAA. The full variable domain, completed using reference TRBV18 and TRBJ1-1, is NAGVMQNPRHLVRRRGQEARLRCSPMKGHSHVYWYRQLPEEGLKFMVYLQKENIIDESGMPKERFSAEFPKEGPSILRIQQVVRGDSAAYFCASSPNWGQTEAFFGQGTRLTVV.

Comment on this clone: The CDR3 is cut off 3 residues early in the read; its end comes from the germline J gene. The chain employs TRBV18 and TRBJ1-4, with no clear D. The CDR3 contains 14 residues. Germline CDR1 KGHSH, CDR2 LQKENI. Between the trimmed V and J ends, which lost 6 bases and 0 bases, there was a span of 8 bases. The chain's CDR3 is CASSPQATNEKLFF. CDR3 bases read: TGTGCCAGCTCCCCCCAGGCAACTAATGAAAAA.

By share, this clone ranks as medium-sized. The sequenced fragment ends 3 residues before the CDR3 boundary, so the rest is inferred from the germline J gene. J is TRBJ2-3 and V is TRBV19; D is uncertain. Trimming pared 7 bases from V and 1 base from J, leaving 9 bases between. The germline V gene encodes CDR1 LNHDA and CDR2 SQIVND (reference sequence). This CDR3 is 13 amino acids long. CDR3 residues: CASIPSGTDTQYF. Partial CDR3 DNA: TGTGCCAGTATCCCATCGGGCACAGATACG. The variable domain in full, completed from reference TRBV19 and TRBJ2-3, reads DGGITQSPKYLFRKEGQNVTLSCEQNLNHDAMYWYRQDPGQGLRLIYYSQIVNDFQKGDIAEGYSVSREKKESFPLTVTSAQKNPTAFYLCASIPSGTDTQYFGPGTRLTVL.

As concerns this clone: The CDR3 end is not reached by the read, which stops 3 residues before it; the germline J gene fills it in. The chain employs TRBV6-1 and TRBJ2-2, with 8 bases that match TRBD1. After removal of 1 base from V and 3 bases from J, the junction contained 10 bases not matched to a gene. The germline gives CDR1 MNHNS, CDR2 SASEGT. This CDR3 spans 18 amino acids. CDR3 protein: CASSEGDRGTSHTGELFF. The CDR3 DNA, read in part, is TGTGCCAGCAGTGAAGGAGACAGGGGCACTTCACACACCGGGGAG.

This clone was found many times. The CDR3 is cut off 3 residues early in the read; its end comes from the germline J gene. The chain combines TRBV6-2 or TRBV6-3 with TRBJ2-7, with TRBD1 identical over 8 bases. The trim removed 6 bases at V and 4 bases at J, leaving 8 bases unmatched. CDR3 length: 14 residues. Germline values: CDR1 MNHEY, CDR2 SVGEGT. CDR3 residues: CASRSSGGRYEQYF. The part of the CDR3 DNA that was read is TGTGCCAGCAGATCATCAGGGGGCCGGTACGAG.

The covered CDR3 bases are TGTGCCAGCAGTGTTAGAGTTGGGACTAAACAAGAGACC. Its translation is CASSVRVGTKQET. The entire CDR3 sequence reads CASSVRVGTKQETQYF. V and J are TRBV2 and TRBJ2-5; the match to TRBD2 covers 7 bases. The read is 3 residues too short to cover the CDR3 end, so that end is filled in from the germline J gene. With V trimmed by 4 bases and J by 2 bases, 10 bases remained unmatched. The CDR3 has 16 residues. Per germline, CDR1 SNHLY and CDR2 FYNNEI. Filled out from reference TRBV2 and TRBJ2-5, the complete variable domain reads EPEVTQTPSHQVTQMGQEVILRCVPISNHLYFYWYRQILGQKVEFLVSFYNNEISEKSEIFDDQFSVERPDGSNFTLKIRSTKLEDSAMYFCASSVRVGTKQETQYFGPGTRLLVL.

The covered CDR3 bases are TGTGCCAGCAGCCCTGGGACAGGGGAGAGGCAGCCC. Its translation is CASSPGTGERQP. The entire CDR3 protein is CASSPGTGERQPQHF. The genes are TRBV5-8 and TRBJ1-5; 10 nucleotides agree with TRBD1. The observed sequence ends 3 residues before the CDR3 terminus, with the missing tail filled in from the germline J gene. CDR1 and CDR2 (germline): SGHTS, YDEGEE. This CDR3 spans 15 amino acids. V lost 4 bases, J lost 7 bases, and 8 bases stayed unmatched.